This TCR beta chain derives from a study of identical twins. This CDR3 is 13 amino acids long. Between the trimmed V and J ends, which lost 8 bases and 0 bases, there was a span of 12 bases. Germline V gene sequence: CDR1 DFQATT, CDR2 SNEGSKA (reference sequence). This clonotype was seen repeatedly, ten times or more. With template switching, a universal primer site was added, and the cDNA carried unique molecular identifiers. TCRdb fed the 5' RACE reads into MiXCR, producing one record per CDR3 protein. The data show hundreds of thousands of distinct CDR3 sequences, around a sixth seen once. Separately, the same data were catalogued under a study of T cells expressing NK-cell markers. That paper notes: Restricting sorting to alpha-beta TCR T cells was achieved in several experiments by an anti-gamma-delta TCR antibody.

The source of this sequence is a woman under 30 in good health. The V call is TRBV20-1, the J call TRBJ2-3, with D hard to call. The sample comprised PBMCs. CDR3 nucleotides: TGCAGTCCCAGGATAACGAGCACAGATACGCAGTATTTT. This sequence encodes CSPRITSTDTQYF.